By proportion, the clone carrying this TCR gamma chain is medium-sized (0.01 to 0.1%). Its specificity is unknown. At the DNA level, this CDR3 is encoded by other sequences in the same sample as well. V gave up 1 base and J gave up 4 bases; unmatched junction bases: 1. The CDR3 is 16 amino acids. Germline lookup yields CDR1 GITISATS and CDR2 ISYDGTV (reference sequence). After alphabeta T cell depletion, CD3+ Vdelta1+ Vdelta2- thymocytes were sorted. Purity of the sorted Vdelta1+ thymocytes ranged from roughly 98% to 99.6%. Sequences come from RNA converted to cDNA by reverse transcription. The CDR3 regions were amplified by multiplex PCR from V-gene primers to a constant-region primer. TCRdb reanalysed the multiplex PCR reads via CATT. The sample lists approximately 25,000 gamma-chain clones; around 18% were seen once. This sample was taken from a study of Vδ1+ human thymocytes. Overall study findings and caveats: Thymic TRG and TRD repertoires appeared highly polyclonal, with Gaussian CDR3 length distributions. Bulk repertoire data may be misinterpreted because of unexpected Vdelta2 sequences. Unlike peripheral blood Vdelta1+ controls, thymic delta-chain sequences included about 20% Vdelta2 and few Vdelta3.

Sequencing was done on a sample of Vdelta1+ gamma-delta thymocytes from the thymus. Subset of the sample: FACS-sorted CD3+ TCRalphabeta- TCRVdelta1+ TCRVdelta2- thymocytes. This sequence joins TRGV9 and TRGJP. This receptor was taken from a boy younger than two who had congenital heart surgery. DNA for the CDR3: TGTGCCTTGTGGGAGGTTCAAGAGTTGGGCAAAAAAATCAAGGTATTT. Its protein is CALWEVQELGKKIKVF.